This is a list of T cell receptor beta chains from one sample in a study of cytotoxic CD8 clonotypes in ibrutinib-treated CLL. Sequenced by immunoSEQ multiplex PCR; TCRdb stores in-frame clones only, minus some. The table has some 290,000 clones, roughly 80% seen once. Source: PBMCs, taken before ibrutinib treatment. The receptors were sampled from a human donor with chronic lymphocytic leukemia. Both conserved end residues are part of each CDR3. D genes are given only for firm matches. Clone size is not always given. Where it is, it says once, few, many or a class for expanded clones.

j_gene,abundance,d_gene,v_gene,CDR3aa,CDR3nt
TRBJ1-1,few,.,TRBV7-9,CASSLEQGLATEAFF,TGTGCCAGCAGCTTAGAGCAGGGGTTGGCCACTGAAGCTTTCTTT
TRBJ2-7,.,.,TRBV15,CATSRDRWSPYEQYF,TGTGCCACCAGCAGAGATCGTTGGAGTCCTTACGAGCAGTACTTC
TRBJ2-7,.,TRBD2,TRBV6-6,CASSYPGLASYEQYF,TGTGCCAGCAGTTACCCGGGACTAGCCTCTTACGAGCAGTACTTC
TRBJ1-4,.,TRBD1,TRBV30,CAWDRGFATNEKLFF,TGTGCCTGGGACAGGGGGTTTGCAACTAATGAAAAACTGTTTTTT
TRBJ2-1,.,TRBD2,TRBV5-1,CASSPGLAGGGDEQFF,TGCGCCAGCAGCCCCGGACTAGCGGGAGGGGGGGATGAGCAGTTCTTC
TRBJ2-6,.,.,TRBV4-3,CASRFQGGSSGANVLTF,TGCGCCAGCAGGTTCCAGGGGGGAAGCTCTGGGGCCAACGTCCTGACTTTC
TRBJ1-5,few,.,TRBV4-2,CASSQENDQPQHF,TGTGCCAGCAGCCAGGAGAACGATCAGCCCCAGCATTTT
TRBJ2-1,.,.,TRBV9,CASSVGGTRNNEQFF,TGTGCCAGCAGCGTAGGTGGCACTAGAAACAATGAGCAGTTCTTC
TRBJ2-1,.,TRBD2,TRBV4-3,CASSQDIAGGYNEQFF,TGCGCCAGCAGCCAAGATATAGCGGGAGGTTACAATGAGCAGTTCTTC
TRBJ2-1,.,TRBD2,TRBV6-1,CASRTSFGGYNEQFF,TGTGCCAGCCGGACTAGTTTCGGAGGTTACAATGAGCAGTTCTTC
TRBJ2-4,.,.,TRBV5-5,CASSLMGTKNIQYF,TGTGCCAGCAGCTTGATGGGTACCAAAAACATTCAGTACTTC
TRBJ1-1,.,TRBD1,TRBV29-1,CSSRGTGAGAFF,TGCAGCTCTCGGGGGACAGGAGCTGGAGCTTTCTTT
TRBJ2-3,.,TRBD1,TRBV5-6,CASNPGQGTDTQYF,TGTGCCAGCAACCCGGGACAGGGTACAGATACGCAGTATTTT
TRBJ1-2,.,TRBD1,TRBV11-2,CASRAPGQDYGYTF,TGTGCCAGCAGGGCGCCGGGACAGGACTATGGCTACACCTTC
TRBJ2-7,.,.,TRBV7-6,CASSLRQVGFYEQYF,TGTGCCAGCAGCTTAAGGCAGGTAGGATTCTACGAGCAGTACTTC
TRBJ1-1,.,.,TRBV7-2,CASSIRPETEAFF,TGTGCCAGCAGCATCCGCCCCGAGACTGAAGCTTTCTTT
TRBJ1-1,.,.,TRBV2,CASSDMGTIEAFF,TGTGCCAGCAGTGATATGGGAACGATCGAAGCTTTCTTT
TRBJ2-2,once,.,TRBV5-4,CASSPKAGTGELFF,TGTGCCAGCAGCCCCAAGGCCGGCACCGGGGAGCTGTTTTTT
TRBJ2-7,few,.,TRBV25-1,CASSEFGEQYF,TGTGCCAGCAGTGAATTTGGCGAGCAGTACTTC
TRBJ1-5,.,TRBD1,TRBV4-1,CASSLGQGAYSQPQHF,TGCGCCAGCAGCCTCGGACAGGGGGCATACTCTCAGCCCCAGCATTTT
TRBJ2-5,.,TRBD2,TRBV30,CACTRTSGIQETQYF,TGTGCCTGCACCCGGACTAGCGGGATACAAGAGACCCAGTACTTC
TRBJ1-5,once,TRBD1,TRBV6-4,CASSGQGGQPQHF,TGTGCCAGCAGTGGACAGGGGGGTCAGCCCCAGCATTTT
TRBJ1-5,.,.,TRBV7-2,CASQGDNQPQHF,TGTGCCAGCCAGGGTGACAATCAGCCCCAGCATTTT
TRBJ2-3,.,TRBD2,TRBV7-8,CASSSTSGKGTDTQYF,TGTGCCAGCAGCTCCACTAGCGGGAAAGGCACAGATACGCAGTATTTT
TRBJ1-1,many,.,TRBV6-1,CASSDGINTEAFF,TGTGCCAGCAGTGATGGGATTAACACTGAAGCTTTCTTT
TRBJ2-6,.,.,TRBV7-9,CASSRLTPSGANVLTF,TGTGCCAGCAGCCGACTGACACCCTCTGGGGCCAACGTCCTGACTTTC
TRBJ2-3,.,.,TRBV7-2,CASSFDYQADTQYF,TGTGCCAGCAGCTTCGACTATCAGGCAGATACGCAGTATTTT
TRBJ2-7,many,TRBD2,TRBV6-6,CASSLKREGSYEQYF,TGTGCCAGCTCGCTTAAGCGGGAGGGCTCCTACGAGCAGTACTTC
TRBJ2-1,.,TRBD2,TRBV27,CASSLREGSYNEQFF,TGTGCCAGCAGCCTGCGGGAGGGTTCCTACAATGAGCAGTTCTTC
TRBJ2-7,.,TRBD1,TRBV4-1,CASSQYLGTAYEQYF,TGCGCCAGCAGCCAATATTTGGGGACAGCCTACGAGCAGTACTTC
TRBJ2-5,.,.,TRBV28,CASSFSSGIETQYF,TGTGCCAGCAGTTTCTCCTCCGGGATCGAGACCCAGTACTTC
TRBJ2-1,once,.,TRBV9,CASSVGGYLREQFF,TGTGCCAGCAGCGTAGGGGGTTATCTCCGTGAGCAGTTCTTC
TRBJ1-4,.,.,TRBV29-1,CSVEDRGVNEKLFF,TGCAGCGTTGAAGATCGGGGAGTAAATGAAAAACTGTTTTTT
TRBJ2-2,.,TRBD1,TRBV18,CASSPGQGNTGELFF,TGTGCCAGCTCACCCGGACAGGGGAACACCGGGGAGCTGTTTTTT
TRBJ2-3,.,TRBD2,TRBV6-4,CASSPLAGGLTDTQYF,TGTGCCAGCAGTCCTCTAGCGGGAGGACTCACAGATACGCAGTATTTT
TRBJ1-1,.,TRBD1,TRBV28,CASSSTGDRTEAFF,TGTGCCAGCAGTTCCACAGGGGATCGGACTGAAGCTTTCTTT
TRBJ2-7,.,TRBD2,TRBV28,CASSLVLAGPSSYEQYF,TGTGCCAGCAGTTTGGTACTAGCGGGCCCTTCCTCCTACGAGCAGTACTTC
TRBJ2-7,.,.,TRBV6-5,CASSYADEYEQYF,TGTGCCAGCAGTTACGCGGACGAATACGAGCAGTACTTC
TRBJ1-3,.,TRBD1,TRBV5-1,CASSLRQGTGNTIYF,TGCGCCAGCAGCTTACGACAGGGAACTGGAAACACCATATATTTT
TRBJ2-2,.,TRBD1,TRBV7-9,CASSLVGTGGMVWTGELFF,TGTGCCAGCAGCTTAGTTGGGACAGGGGGCATGGTGTGGACCGGGGAGCTGTTTTTT
TRBJ2-1,few,TRBD2,TRBV7-8,CASSWRTSGSQPSNEQFF,TGTGCCAGCAGCTGGAGGACTAGCGGGAGTCAACCCTCCAATGAGCAGTTCTTC
TRBJ2-1,.,.,TRBV7-3,CASSLSVGLGEQFF,TGTGCCAGCAGCTTATCCGTCGGCCTCGGTGAGCAGTTCTTC
TRBJ1-2,.,TRBD1,TRBV11-2,CASSGRTGLVNTF,TGTGCCAGCAGCGGCCGGACAGGCCTCGTAAACACCTTC
TRBJ1-4,.,.,TRBV4-1,CASTSLGQGGEKLFF,TGCGCCAGCACCAGTTTGGGGCAGGGAGGCGAAAAACTGTTTTTT
TRBJ2-5,.,.,TRBV4-2,CASSQEIFDETQYF,TGTGCCAGCAGCCAAGAAATATTTGATGAGACCCAGTACTTC
TRBJ2-1,.,TRBD2,TRBV9,CASSGLAGGPQSYNEQFF,TGTGCCAGCAGCGGCCTAGCGGGAGGGCCTCAATCCTACAATGAGCAGTTCTTC
TRBJ1-2,.,.,TRBV4-3,CASSPVGVRLGYTF,TGCGCCAGCAGCCCGGTAGGGGTCCGGCTCGGCTACACCTTC
TRBJ2-7,.,.,TRBV7-3,CASSLSGSSYEQYF,TGTGCCAGCAGCTTAAGCGGAAGCTCCTACGAGCAGTACTTC